The clone carrying this T cell receptor beta chain was counted ten times or more. From RNA transcripts, TCR beta CDR3 regions were amplified. First-round RT-PCR targeting the TCR CDR3 was performed with the HTBI primer set. MiXCR, applied by TCRdb to the multiplex PCR reads, yields one record per CDR3 protein. The sample comprises about 710,000 distinct CDR3 sequences, about a sixth of which are singletons, and 8.4% rests with the top ten. The sample belongs to a study of T cells in Graves' hyperthyroidism and ophthalmopathy. Background on the study: Peripheral blood was taken when the disease was first diagnosed, before any treatment began.

CDR1 is SNHLY, CDR2 FYNNEI, per germline. CDR3 length equals 16 residues. The trim removed 3 bases at V and 2 bases at J, leaving 4 bases unmatched. This chain connects TRBV2 to TRBJ2-1; 10 bases agree with TRBD2. This receptor was obtained from a man aged 18 to 29 with Graves' hyperthyroidism. The sequencing sample was made of blood. CDR3 coding DNA: TGTGCCAGCAGTGAGAGCGGGAGGGGGGCCTACAATGAGCAGTTCTTC. It is translated as CASSESGRGAYNEQFF.